The rows below give T cell receptor beta chains drawn from one sample of a study of T cell changes during pregnancy in multiple sclerosis. Sequenced by immunoSEQ multiplex PCR; TCRdb stores in-frame clones only, minus some. The sample has approximately 74,000 clones, 75% to 90% seen once. Sequenced here: peripheral blood, sampled before pregnancy. The receptors were sampled from a female donor with multiple sclerosis, enrolled in a pregnancy study. The CDR3 runs from the conserved cysteine through the conserved F or W. The D gene is left open where the match is weak. Rows give clone size only sometimes, using once, few, many, or a class for an expanded clone.

J	V	D	size	CDR3	DNA
TRBJ2-7	TRBV4-1	-	-	CASSQDKWAGVSYEQYF	TGCGCCAGCAGCCAAGATAAGTGGGCAGGCGTTTCCTACGAGCAGTACTTC
TRBJ2-3	TRBV9	-	-	CASSVVGGAGTDTQYF	TGTGCCAGCAGCGTAGTCGGTGGGGCGGGCACAGATACGCAGTATTTT
TRBJ2-1	TRBV19	TRBD2	few	CATKLAGGPYNEQFF	TGTGCCACCAAACTAGCGGGAGGGCCTTACAATGAGCAGTTCTTC
TRBJ1-1	TRBV5-6	-	once	CASSLARGYTEAFF	TGTGCCAGCAGCTTGGCTCGCGGCTACACTGAAGCTTTCTTT
TRBJ1-1	TRBV6-1	TRBD1	-	CATERGTVNTEAFF	TGTGCCACCGAACGTGGGACAGTGAACACTGAAGCTTTCTTT
TRBJ1-6	TRBV4-1	-	-	CASSQGDVSYNSPLHF	TGCGCCAGCAGCCAAGGCGATGTCTCCTATAATTCACCCCTCCACTTT
TRBJ1-1	TRBV4-3	TRBD1	-	CASSPLQGAATEAFF	TGCGCCAGCAGCCCTCTCCAGGGGGCCGCCACTGAAGCTTTCTTT
TRBJ1-1	TRBV19	-	-	CASSPGLSTEAFF	TGTGCCAGTAGTCCTGGGCTCAGCACTGAAGCTTTCTTT
TRBJ1-1	TRBV29-1	-	once	CSVVKVAATEAFF	TGCAGCGTTGTGAAGGTGGCGGCCACGGAAGCTTTCTTT
TRBJ2-5	TRBV5-6	-	-	CASSLDRIQETQYF	TGTGCCAGCAGCCTCGACAGGATCCAAGAGACCCAGTACTTC
TRBJ1-5	TRBV6-1	-	-	CASSERGHSNQPQHF	TGTGCCAGCAGTGAACGGGGTCATAGCAATCAGCCCCAGCATTTT
TRBJ1-5	TRBV6-4	TRBD1	-	CASTIQGIGQPQHF	TGTGCCAGCACTATACAGGGGATCGGTCAGCCCCAGCATTTT
TRBJ1-1	TRBV5-1	-	once	CASSQTAHTEAFF	TGCGCCAGCAGCCAGACAGCGCACACTGAAGCTTTCTTT
TRBJ2-1	TRBV9	-	once	CASSAYYNEQFF	TGTGCCAGCAGCGCGTACTACAATGAGCAGTTCTTC
TRBJ1-4	TRBV30	TRBD1	once	CAWSPGQGGNEKLFF	TGTGCCTGGAGCCCAGGACAGGGAGGAAATGAAAAACTGTTTTTT
TRBJ1-1	TRBV18	-	-	CASSLSLDRKNTEAFF	TGTGCCAGCTCACTTTCCCTCGACAGGAAGAACACTGAAGCTTTCTTT
TRBJ2-7	TRBV7-9	TRBD2	-	CASSPGGIEQYF	TGTGCCAGCAGCCCGGGGGGGATCGAGCAGTACTTC
TRBJ2-1	TRBV6-4	TRBD2	-	CASSVLAGYNEQFF	TGTGCCAGCAGTGTGCTAGCGGGGTACAATGAGCAGTTCTTC
TRBJ1-1	TRBV7-9	TRBD1	-	CASSLGQTWEAFF	TGTGCCAGCAGCTTGGGACAGACCTGGGAAGCTTTCTTT
TRBJ1-1	TRBV7-7	-	few	CASSPRPVQRTEAFF	TGTGCCAGCAGCCCCCGCCCGGTCCAACGCACTGAAGCTTTCTTT
TRBJ1-3	TRBV19	-	-	CASSPRQANSGNTIYF	TGTGCCAGTAGTCCGCGACAGGCGAACTCTGGAAACACCATATATTTT
TRBJ1-6	TRBV4-3	TRBD1	-	CASSQGDSNSPLHF	TGCGCCAGCAGCCAAGGGGACAGTAATTCACCCCTCCACTTT
TRBJ2-7	TRBV19	TRBD2	-	CASSINGLETYEQYF	TGTGCCAGTAGTATAAACGGACTAGAGACCTACGAGCAGTACTTC
TRBJ1-5	TRBV7-6	TRBD1	-	CASSSGTGDYSNQPQHF	TGTGCCAGCAGCTCCGGGACAGGAGACTATAGCAATCAGCCCCAGCATTTT
TRBJ1-2	TRBV19	-	-	CASSVFYSLNYGYTF	TGTGCCAGTAGTGTCTTCTACAGTTTAAACTATGGCTACACCTTC
TRBJ1-2	TRBV10-3	TRBD1	few	CAISESYRGPFGYTF	TGTGCCATCAGTGAATCTTACAGGGGTCCGTTTGGCTACACCTTC
TRBJ1-1	TRBV30	-	-	CAWSSGLYMNTEAFF	TGTGCCTGGAGTTCCGGACTGTACATGAACACTGAAGCTTTCTTT
TRBJ1-5	TRBV28	-	-	CASSLRGYGNQPQHF	TGTGCCAGCAGTTTACGGGGGTATGGCAATCAGCCCCAGCATTTT
TRBJ2-7	TRBV14	TRBD2	-	CASSHQLALTYEQYF	TGTGCCAGCAGCCACCAACTAGCGCTGACCTACGAGCAGTACTTC
TRBJ1-4	TRBV6-1	-	-	CASSARPQGFATNEKLFF	TGTGCCAGCAGTGCCCGACCACAGGGTTTTGCAACTAATGAAAAACTGTTTTTT
TRBJ2-3	TRBV11-2	-	-	CASSLGSSSGTDTQYF	TGTGCCAGCAGCTTAGGCTCGTCTAGCGGCACAGATACGCAGTATTTT
TRBJ2-7	TRBV7-2	TRBD2	-	CASSPRTGGLGNEQYF	TGTGCCAGCAGCCCCCGGACTGGCGGACTAGGGAACGAGCAGTACTTC
TRBJ2-7	TRBV27	TRBD1	-	CASSPLTLTGEHEQYF	TGTGCCAGCAGTCCCTTAACCTTAACAGGGGAGCACGAGCAGTACTTC
TRBJ1-1	TRBV19	-	once	CASSVYRENTEAFF	TGTGCCAGTAGTGTATACAGGGAGAACACTGAAGCTTTCTTT
TRBJ2-2	TRBV7-6	TRBD2	-	CASSLTGTSGRAGELFF	TGTGCCAGCAGCTTAACTGGGACTAGCGGGAGGGCCGGGGAGCTGTTTTTT
TRBJ1-2	TRBV6-5	TRBD1	once	CASTIIGTGGLGYTF	TGTGCCAGCACTATTATTGGGACAGGCGGACTAGGCTACACCTTC
TRBJ1-6	TRBV30	-	once	CAWSVLGGPYNSPLHF	TGTGCCTGGAGTGTACTCGGCGGCCCCTATAATTCACCCCTCCACTTT
TRBJ2-7	TRBV19	TRBD2	-	CASSMGSGPYEQYF	TGTGCCAGTAGTATGGGTAGCGGGCCTTACGAGCAGTACTTC
TRBJ1-3	TRBV5-1	-	-	CASSSTLSGNTIYF	TGCGCCAGCAGCTCGACATTATCTGGAAACACCATATATTTT
TRBJ2-7	TRBV5-1	TRBD2	-	CASSLGLAGTHEQYF	TGCGCCAGCAGCTTGGGTCTAGCGGGTACCCACGAGCAGTACTTC
TRBJ2-3	TRBV6-4	TRBD2	-	CASSDSAGGSDTQYF	TGTGCCAGCAGTGACTCAGCGGGAGGATCAGATACGCAGTATTTT
TRBJ1-1	TRBV6-1	TRBD1	-	CASSFDREGEAFF	TGTGCCAGCAGTTTCGACAGGGAAGGTGAAGCTTTCTTT
TRBJ2-3	TRBV10-3	TRBD1	-	CAISTDYSGGFTDTQYF	TGTGCCATCAGTACCGATTACTCAGGGGGCTTTACAGATACGCAGTATTTT